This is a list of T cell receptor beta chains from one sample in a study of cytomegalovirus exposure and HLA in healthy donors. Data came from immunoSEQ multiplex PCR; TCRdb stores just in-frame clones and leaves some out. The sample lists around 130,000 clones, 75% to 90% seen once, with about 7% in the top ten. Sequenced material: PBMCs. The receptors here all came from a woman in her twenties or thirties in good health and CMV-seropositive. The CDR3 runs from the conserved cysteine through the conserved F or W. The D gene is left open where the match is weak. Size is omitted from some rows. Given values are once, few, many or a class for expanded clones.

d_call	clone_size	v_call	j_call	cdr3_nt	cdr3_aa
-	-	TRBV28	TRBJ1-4	TGTGCCAGCAGTTTAGGAGGGAAGGGTTCTAATGAAAAACTGTTTTTT	CASSLGGKGSNEKLFF
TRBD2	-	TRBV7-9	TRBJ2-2	TGTGCCAGCAGCTCAGGACTAGCGGGAGAGACCGGGGAGCTGTTTTTT	CASSSGLAGETGELFF
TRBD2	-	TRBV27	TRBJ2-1	TGTGCCAGCAGTCTAGGACTAGCGGGGGGGCAGGGGCAGTTCTTC	CASSLGLAGGQGQFF
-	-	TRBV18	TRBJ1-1	TGTGCCAGCTCACCAATGGCGGCGAACACTGAAGCTTTCTTT	CASSPMAANTEAFF
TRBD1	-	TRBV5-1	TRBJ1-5	TGCGCCAGCAGCTTCGGGACAGGGGATCAGCCCCAGCATTTT	CASSFGTGDQPQHF
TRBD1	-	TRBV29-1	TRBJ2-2	TGCAGCGGAAGACAGGGGTCCACCGGGGAGCTGTTTTTT	CSGRQGSTGELFF
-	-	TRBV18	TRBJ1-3	TGTGCCAGCTCATCCCTGCGGAACACCATATATTTT	CASSSLRNTIYF
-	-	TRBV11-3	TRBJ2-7	TGTGCCAGCAGCTTAGACCCTGATCTCATCAGCTACGAGCAGTACTTC	CASSLDPDLISYEQYF
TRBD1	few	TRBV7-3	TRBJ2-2	TGTGCCAGCAGCTTAGACTGGAGGGGGACAGGGCGGATTTCGATATTGGCCGGGGAGCTGTTTTTT	CASSLDWRGTGRISILAGELFF
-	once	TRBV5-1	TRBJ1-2	TGCGCCAGCAGCGAGGAGTACTATGGCTACACCTTC	CASSEEYYGYTF
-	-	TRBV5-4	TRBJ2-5	TGTGCCAGCAGCTTGAACAGTCACCAAGAGACCCAGTACTTC	CASSLNSHQETQYF
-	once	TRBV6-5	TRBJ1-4	TGTGCCAGCAGTTACGGAGGCAGGGAGGACGAAAAACTGTTTTTT	CASSYGGREDEKLFF
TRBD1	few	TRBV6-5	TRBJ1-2	TGTGCCAGCAGCCCGGGGACAGGTTATGGCTACACCTTC	CASSPGTGYGYTF
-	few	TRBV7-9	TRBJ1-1	TGTGCCAGCGATTCGTGGGGGGACACTGAAGCTTTCTTT	CASDSWGDTEAFF
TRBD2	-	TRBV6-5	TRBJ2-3	TGTGCCAGCAGTTACTCGATAGCGGGGGGCACAGATACGCAGTATTTT	CASSYSIAGGTDTQYF
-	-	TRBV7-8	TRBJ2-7	TGTGCCAGCAGCCCCTCCTCCTACGAGCAGTACTTC	CASSPSSYEQYF
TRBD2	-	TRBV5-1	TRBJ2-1	TGCGCCAGCAGCATCCGTCGGGGGGATGAGCAGTTCTTC	CASSIRRGDEQFF
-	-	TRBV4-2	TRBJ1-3	TGTGCCAGCAGCCAGTACGGGCTTCAGGGTGCCGGAAACACCATATATTTT	CASSQYGLQGAGNTIYF
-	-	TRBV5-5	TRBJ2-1	TGTGCCAGCAGCTTGCCCCGCGGGGTTTCAGACAATGAGCAGTTCTTC	CASSLPRGVSDNEQFF
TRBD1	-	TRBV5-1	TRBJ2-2	TGCGCCAGCAGCCACCCCCAGGGGGCCGGGGAGCTGTTTTTT	CASSHPQGAGELFF
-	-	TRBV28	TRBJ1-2	TGTGCCAGCAGTAAAACAGAGTTTGGCTACACCTTC	CASSKTEFGYTF
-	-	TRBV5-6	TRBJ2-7	TGTGCCAGCAGCTTGGGGGGCGGCTACGAGCAGTACTTC	CASSLGGGYEQYF
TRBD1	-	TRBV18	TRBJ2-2	TGTGCCAGCTCACCCACAAGACAGGGCACCGGGGAGCTGTTTTTT	CASSPTRQGTGELFF
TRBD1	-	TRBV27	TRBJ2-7	TGTGCCAGCAGTACCCGAAGGGACAGCTCCTACGAGCAGTACTTC	CASSTRRDSSYEQYF
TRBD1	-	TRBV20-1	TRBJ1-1	TGCAGTGCGACAGGGTTACATGCTTTCTTT	CSATGLHAFF
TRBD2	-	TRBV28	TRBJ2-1	TGTGCCAGCAGTTCAGGTCGAACTAGCGGCTACAATGAGCAGTTCTTC	CASSSGRTSGYNEQFF
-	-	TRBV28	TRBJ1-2	TGTGCCAGCAGTTTATCTCTCTATGGCTACACCTTC	CASSLSLYGYTF
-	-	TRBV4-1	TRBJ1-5	TGCGCCAGCAGCCAAGAAATTGGGGGGATTCAGCCCCAGCATTTT	CASSQEIGGIQPQHF
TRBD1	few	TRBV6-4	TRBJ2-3	TGTGCCAGCAGGGACAGGGGTCCCCTCTGGCAGAGCGGGGATCGCACAGATACGCAGTATTTT	CASRDRGPLWQSGDRTDTQYF
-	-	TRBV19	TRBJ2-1	TGTGCCCGGGCCAGCGGTTCCTACAATGAGCAGTTCTTC	CARASGSYNEQFF
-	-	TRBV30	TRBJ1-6	TGTGCCTGGAGTGTACGCGGAAATTCACCCCTCCACTTT	CAWSVRGNSPLHF
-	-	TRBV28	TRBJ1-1	TGTGCCAGCAGTCCACTCGGGGCGGGGGGCACTGAAGCTTTCTTT	CASSPLGAGGTEAFF
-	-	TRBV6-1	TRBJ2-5	TGTGCCGGCAGACCGGACTCGCTTCGGGAGACCCAGTACTTC	CAGRPDSLRETQYF
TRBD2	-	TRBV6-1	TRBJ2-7	TGTGCCAGCTCCCCGGGGGGGGGCTACGAGCAGTACTTC	CASSPGGGYEQYF
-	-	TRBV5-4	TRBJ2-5	TGTGCCAGCAGCCACCAGCAGTGGGAGGAGACCCAGTACTTC	CASSHQQWEETQYF
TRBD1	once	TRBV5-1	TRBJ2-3	TGCGCCAGCAGCCCCCGGGACAGCAGCACAGATACGCAGTATTTT	CASSPRDSSTDTQYF
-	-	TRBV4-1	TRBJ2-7	TGCGCCAGCAGCCGCCAAACAGAAAACTACGAGCAGTACTTC	CASSRQTENYEQYF